This TCR beta chain was captured by sequencing in a study of blood T cell repertoires in COVID-19. The overall study: COVID-19 samples, acute and convalescent, were from the United States, Italy and Spain.

Germline lookup yields CDR1 SGHVS and CDR2 FQNEAQ. V gave up 4 bases and J gave up 2 bases; unmatched junction bases: 9. The CDR3 consists of 18 residues. The study assigned cohorts using participant-reported clinical history. The method was immunoSEQ multiplex PCR; TCRdb's version includes in-frame clones alone and lacks a portion of them. This sample yields 200,000 to 250,000 clones, of which 88% are seen a single time; roughly 3.7% belongs to the top ten. Sequencing used PBMCs or T cells enriched from blood (not recorded which). This receptor was taken from a woman between 25 and 40 years old who had been exposed to COVID-19. The J gene is TRBJ2-3, the V gene TRBV7-8; 13 bases line up with TRBD2. As DNA, the CDR3 is TGTGCCAGCAGCTCCTTAGGACTAGCGGGAGAGAACACAGATACGCAGTATTTT. This gives the protein CASSSLGLAGENTDTQYF.